The next 15 T cell receptor beta chains were all read from a single sample in a study of PD-1 blockade in mismatch repair-deficient tumors. The protocol was immunoSEQ multiplex PCR, while the TCRdb copy is restricted to in-frame clones and leaves out a portion. The repertoire holds 70,000 to 95,000 clones, with roughly 80% as singletons. The sample here was peripheral blood, taken 44 weeks after starting pembrolizumab. Receptor source: an adult with mismatch repair-deficient cancer.

The V call is TRBV7-2, the J call TRBJ1-2, with D perhaps matching TRBD1 (5 bases). The CDR3 loop spans 13 amino acids. Per germline, CDR1 SGHTA and CDR2 FQGNSA. The ends were cut back, 5 bases at V and 8 bases at J, with 15 bases in the middle. CDR3 DNA sequence: TGTGCCAGCAGCCTTCGGGACCTAAGGGGCTACACCTTC. It encodes CASSLRDLRGYTF. Complete variable domain (other parts from reference TRBV7-2 and TRBJ1-2): GAGVSQSPSNKVTEKGKDVELRCDPISGHTALYWYRQSLGQGLEFLIYFQGNSAPDKSGLPSDRFSAERTGGSVSTLTIQRTQQEDSAVYLCASSLRDLRGYTFGSGTRLTVV.

V is TRBV5-4 and J is TRBJ2-1, with 9 bases aligning to TRBD2. Germline V CDR1 and CDR2: SGHNT, YYREEE (reference sequence). The CDR3 has 15 residues. V lost 0 bases and J lost 6; bases outside the gene matches: 4. CDR3 DNA: TGTGCCAGCAGCTTGGTAGCGGGAGCTAGCAATGAGCAGTTCTTC. This translates into CASSLVAGASNEQFF. Combining the CDR3 with reference TRBV5-4 and TRBJ2-1 gives the whole variable domain ETGVTQSPTHLIKTRGQQVTLRCSSQSGHNTVSWYQQALGQGPQFIFQYYREEENGRGNFPPRFSGLQFPNYSSELNVNALELDDSALYLCASSLVAGASNEQFFGPGTRLTVL.

The chain joins TRBV7-9 to TRBJ1-1; D unresolved. Between the trimmed V and J ends, which lost 5 bases and 9 bases, there was a span of 16 bases. CDR3 length equals 13 residues. Per germline, CDR1 SEHNR and CDR2 FQNEAQ (reference sequence). This chain's CDR3 is CASSPPAWIKAFF. The CDR3 DNA sequence: TGTGCCAGCAGCCCCCCCGCGTGGATTAAAGCTTTCTTT.

The chain recombines TRBV27 with TRBJ2-1, with D unresolved. The germline CDR1 and CDR2 sequences are MNHEY and SMNVEV (reference sequence). Trimming took 4 bases from V and 0 from J, leaving 13 bases between them. CDR3 length: 16 amino acids. CDR3 nucleotide sequence: TGTGCCAGCAGTTGGTCGGCTGTGAGCTCCTACAATGAGCAGTTCTTC. The encoded protein is CASSWSAVSSYNEQFF.

The chain is built from TRBV7-3 and TRBJ2-5, with D unclear. Per germline, CDR1 SGHTA and CDR2 FQGTGA. The CDR3 length is 12 residues. V gave up 10 bases and J gave up 3 bases, with 12 bases separating them. This chain's CDR3 is CATLWVEETQYF. The CDR3, as DNA: TGTGCCACCCTCTGGGTAGAAGAGACCCAGTACTTC.

The DNA of the CDR3 is TGTGCCAGCAGCGTAGATAGGGAAGGGCAGTTCTTC. It specifies CASSVDREGQFF. The chain is built from TRBV9 and TRBJ2-1; no clear D. The V end was cut by 0 bases, the J end by 12 bases, with 10 bases between. This CDR3 is built from 12 residues. From germline, CDR1 is SGDLS and CDR2 YYNGEE.

Written as DNA, the CDR3 is TGTGCCAGAAACCCGGGGTACAATGAGCAGTTCTTC. It is translated as CARNPGYNEQFF. The chain uses TRBV7-9 and TRBJ2-1, with TRBD2 as a possible D gene (5 bases). CDR3 length: 12 residues. Per germline, CDR1 SEHNR and CDR2 FQNEAQ (reference sequence). V lost 9 bases and J 4 bases, leaving 10 bases between the germline ends.

This clone is a singleton in its sample. The chain joins TRBV11-3 to TRBJ2-5; the D gene is possibly TRBD2 (6 bases). From germline, CDR1 is SGHNT and CDR2 YENEEA. This CDR3 is 15 amino acids long. Trimming shortened V by 4 bases and J by 1 base, and 13 bases separated the two germline ends. This chain's CDR3 is CASSSLAAFQETQYF. The CDR3 region has the DNA TGTGCCAGCAGCTCACTAGCAGCATTCCAAGAGACCCAGTACTTC.

The rearrangement joins TRBV28 to TRBJ2-1; the match to TRBD2 covers 10 bases. V gave up 8 bases and J gave up 6 bases; unmatched junction bases: 7. Per the germline V gene, CDR1 is MDHEN and CDR2 is SYDVKM. This CDR3 is 14 amino acids long. DNA for the CDR3: TGTGCCAGCGGTTCTAGCGGGAGCTTCAATGAGCAGTTCTTC. This codes for CASGSSGSFNEQFF.

The rearrangement links TRBV11-2 to TRBJ2-1, with 10 bases that match TRBD1. The CDR3 contains 15 residues. CDR1 and CDR2 (germline): SGHAT, FQNNGV. Unmatched junction bases numbered 4, after V lost 2 bases and J lost 6 bases. The DNA of the CDR3 is TGTGCCAGCAGCTTATGGGACAGGGGTACCAATGAGCAGTTCTTC. Protein product: CASSLWDRGTNEQFF. Variable domain in full (rest from reference TRBV11-2 and TRBJ2-1): EAGVAQSPRYKIIEKRQSVAFWCNPISGHATLYWYQQILGQGPKLLIQFQNNGVVDDSQLPKDRFSAERLKGVDSTLKIQPAKLEDSAVYLCASSLWDRGTNEQFFGPGTRLTVL.

The chain uses TRBV15 and TRBJ2-5; TRBD2 matches at 12 bases. The V segment lost 0 bases and the J segment 3 bases; nucleotides outside the gene matches: 8. CDR3 length equals 18 residues. CDR1 LNHNV and CDR2 YYDKDF come from the germline V gene (reference sequence). CDR3 nucleotides: TGTGCCACCAGCAGAGATCTAGCGGGAGGGCCTAATAAAGAGACCCAGTACTTC. This sequence encodes CATSRDLAGGPNKETQYF.

V and J are TRBV5-4 and TRBJ1-1, with a tentative D call TRBD1 (6 bases). In germline, CDR1 is SGHNT, CDR2 YYREEE (reference sequence). V dropped 6 bases and J dropped 4 bases, with 13 bases sitting between them. This CDR3 is 13 amino acids long. The CDR3 sequence: CASTLRGFTEAFF. The CDR3 DNA reads TGTGCCAGCACCCTCAGGGGATTCACTGAAGCTTTCTTT.

The chain has TRBV6-5 and TRBJ2-2; 8 bases fit TRBD2. This CDR3 spans 13 amino acids. Germline assignment: CDR1 MNHEY and CDR2 SVGAGI. Germline trimming cut 10 bases from V and 0 bases from J; bases unmatched to any gene: 1. CDR3: CATAGANTGELFF. The CDR3 DNA follows: TGTGCCACAGCGGGAGCGAACACCGGGGAGCTGTTTTTT.

The chain has TRBV11-2 and TRBJ1-1, with 7 bases that match TRBD1. The CDR3 sequence is 14 residues long. Unmatched junction bases numbered 8, after V lost 6 bases and J lost 4 bases. Germline V gene lookup returns CDR1 SGHAT and CDR2 FQNNGV. The CDR3 nucleotides read TGTGCCAGCAGTTCCGACAGGGCAGGCACTGAAGCTTTCTTT. This codes for CASSSDRAGTEAFF.

The rearrangement links TRBV9 to TRBJ2-1; 9 bases match TRBD2. V trimming: 0 bases; J trimming: 5 bases; junction bases outside the gene matches: 3. The CDR3 covers 15 residues. Germline assignment: CDR1 SGDLS and CDR2 YYNGEE. The CDR3 region is CASSVGPSGNNEQFF. Written as DNA, the CDR3 is TGTGCCAGCAGCGTAGGGCCTAGCGGGAACAATGAGCAGTTCTTC.